This note documents a single T cell receptor (beta chain) sequence. This sample was taken from a study of control samples from healthy donors and cancer patients. CDR1 is SGHTA, CDR2 FQGNSA, per germline. This CDR3 is 14 amino acids long. Trimming took 1 base from V and 0 from J, leaving 7 bases between them. Profiling relied on immunoSEQ multiplex PCR, and the TCRdb table lists in-frame clones only, not all of them. The sample has 90,000 to 100,000 clones, 90% seen once. The chain uses TRBV7-2 and TRBJ2-7; D possibly corresponds to TRBD1 (6 bases). This TCR derives from a woman aged 18-29 years in good health. The sample consisted of blood. The CDR3 sequence: CASSLVDSSYEQYF. The CDR3 DNA sequence: TGTGCCAGCAGCTTAGTGGACAGCTCCTACGAGCAGTACTTC.